The T cell receptor beta chain under discussion was sequenced for a study of Graves' ophthalmopathy and Graves' hyperthyroidism. The CDR3 spans 16 residues, counting both ends. Looked up from germline, CDR1 is ENHRY and CDR2 is SYGVKD. The TCR beta CDR3 regions underwent amplification from RNA transcripts. RT-PCR was first run with HTBI primers, then multiplex PCR in a second round. TCRdb reprocessed the multiplex PCR reads via MiXCR and lists one record per CDR3 protein. Of hundreds of thousands of distinct CDR3 sequences listed, over 40% are singletons. Comments on this clonotype: Because the CDR3's place on the DNA is in doubt, the DNA is left out and the CDR3 is given as listed by TCRdb.

The receptor's source is an adult man with Graves' ophthalmopathy. The material sequenced was peripheral blood. The chain combines TRBV10-3 with TRBJ2-7. CDR3 sequence reads: CAICSAWVVSSYEQYF.